This entry lists 9 T cell receptor beta chains sequenced from one sample in a study of cytomegalovirus exposure and HLA in healthy donors. The PCR ran on 60 Vbeta and 13 Jbeta primers. The repertoire was sequenced with immunoSEQ multiplex PCR; TCRdb's copy has only in-frame clones and lacks some. The table lists some 33,000 clones. The sample taken for sequencing was PBMCs. Receptors were obtained from a female donor in good health and CMV-seronegative.

The J gene is TRBJ2-5, the V gene TRBV7-2; D gene ambiguous. Per germline, CDR1 SGHTA and CDR2 FQGNSA. The V end lost 1 base, the J end lost 2 bases, and 5 bases lay between the germline ends. The CDR3 is 13 amino acids. The CDR3 region is CASSLGRQETQYF. CDR3 nucleotides: TGTGCCAGCAGCTTAGGCAGGCAAGAGACCCAGTACTTC.

The rearrangement joins TRBV20-1 to TRBJ1-1; D is unclear. The germline gives CDR1 DFQATT, CDR2 SNEGSKA (reference sequence). The CDR3 loop spans 11 amino acids. Trimming stripped 3 bases from V and 8 bases from J, with 10 bases between. The CDR3 loop is CSASTETEAFF. The CDR3 DNA reads as TGCAGTGCTAGTACCGAGACAGAAGCTTTCTTT.

The genes are TRBV7-9 and TRBJ1-1, with 8 bases fitting TRBD1. CDR1 and CDR2 (germline): SEHNR, FQNEAQ (reference sequence). The CDR3 runs 15 residues. The J segment lost 3 bases and the V segment lost 3 bases, leaving 6 bases of the junction unmatched. The CDR3: CASSFRQGRDTEAFF. The DNA of the CDR3 is TGTGCCAGCAGCTTTAGACAGGGGCGGGACACTGAAGCTTTCTTT.

This sequence joins TRBV18 and TRBJ2-7, with 11 bases that match TRBD1. The germline CDR1 and CDR2 sequences are KGHSH and LQKENI. The length of the CDR3 is 14 residues. After removal of 1 base from V and 6 bases from J, the junction contained 2 bases not matched to a gene. CDR3 region: CASSPQGTGGEQYF. CDR3 DNA sequence: TGTGCCAGCTCACCACAAGGGACAGGGGGCGAGCAGTACTTC. The full variable domain, in which reference TRBV18 and TRBJ2-7 provide the parts outside the CDR3, is NAGVMQNPRHLVRRRGQEARLRCSPMKGHSHVYWYRQLPEEGLKFMVYLQKENIIDESGMPKERFSAEFPKEGPSILRIQQVVRGDSAAYFCASSPQGTGGEQYFGPGTRLTVT.

The chain is built from TRBV27 and TRBJ2-2; TRBD1 agrees at 9 bases. This CDR3 is 18 amino acids long. Germline loops: CDR1 MNHEY, CDR2 SMNVEV (reference sequence). V lost 6 bases and J lost 4; bases outside the gene matches: 15. In DNA form, the CDR3 reads TGTGCCAGCAGCTGGGGCGGTCACAGGGGGCGAAGCACCGGGGAGCTGTTTTTT. Amino acids: CASSWGGHRGRSTGELFF.

The rearrangement joins TRBV4-1 to TRBJ2-7, with TRBD1 matching 9 bases. V shed 1 base and J 6 bases; nucleotides not matched to a gene: 7. The CDR3 contains 15 residues. Germline CDR1 reads MGHRA; CDR2 reads YSYEKL. The CDR3 reads CASSQGTGGQREQYF. The CDR3 nucleotides are TGCGCCAGCAGCCAAGGCACAGGGGGCCAGCGCGAGCAGTACTTC.

This chain links TRBV2 with TRBJ1-4, with D uncertain. This CDR3 comprises 15 residues. Per germline, CDR1 SNHLY and CDR2 FYNNEI. V was pared by 8 bases and J by 3 bases, with 16 bases between. CDR3 DNA: TGTGCCAGCGTAAGGGAGAGGTTAGCTAATGAAAAACTGTTTTTT. Protein product: CASVRERLANEKLFF.

This chain links TRBV6-1 with TRBJ1-2; TRBD1 matches at 7 bases. V was clipped by 5 bases and J by 4 bases; unmatched bases: 7. The CDR3 has 14 residues. CDR1 and CDR2 (germline): MNHNS, SASEGT. The DNA of the CDR3 is TGTGCCAGCAGTCCCGGGACAGAGGTCTATGGCTACACCTTC. Translation gives CASSPGTEVYGYTF.

The V call is TRBV29-1, the J call TRBJ2-7, with D possibly being TRBD2 (6 bases). The CDR3 loop spans 12 amino acids. Germline CDR1 reads SQVTM; CDR2 reads ANQGSEA. The DNA for the CDR3 is TGCAGTGCGCATGGCGGGGCCTACGAGCAGTACTTC. It encodes CSAHGGAYEQYF.